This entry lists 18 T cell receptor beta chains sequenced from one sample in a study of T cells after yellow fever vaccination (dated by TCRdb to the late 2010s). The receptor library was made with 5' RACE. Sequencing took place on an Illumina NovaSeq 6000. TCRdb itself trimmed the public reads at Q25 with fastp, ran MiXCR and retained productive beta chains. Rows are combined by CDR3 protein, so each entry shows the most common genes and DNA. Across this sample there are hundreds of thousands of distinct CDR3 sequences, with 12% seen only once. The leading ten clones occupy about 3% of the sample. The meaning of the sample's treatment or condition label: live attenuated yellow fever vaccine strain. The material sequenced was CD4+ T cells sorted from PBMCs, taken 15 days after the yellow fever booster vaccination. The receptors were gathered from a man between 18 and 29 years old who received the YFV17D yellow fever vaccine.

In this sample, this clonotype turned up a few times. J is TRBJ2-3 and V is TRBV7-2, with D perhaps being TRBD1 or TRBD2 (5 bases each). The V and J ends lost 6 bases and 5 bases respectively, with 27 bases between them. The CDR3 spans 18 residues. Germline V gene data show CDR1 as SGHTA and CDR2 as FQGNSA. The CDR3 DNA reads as TGTGCCAGCAGGATCCCGGGACGGACGATAAGGGGTAAAGATACGCAGTATTTT. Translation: CASRIPGRTIRGKDTQYF.

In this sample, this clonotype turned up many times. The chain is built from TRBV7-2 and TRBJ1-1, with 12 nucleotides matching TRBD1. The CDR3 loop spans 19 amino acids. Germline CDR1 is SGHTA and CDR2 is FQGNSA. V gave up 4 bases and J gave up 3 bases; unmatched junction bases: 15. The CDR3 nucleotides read TGTGCCAGCAGCTCGTCCGGGACAGGGGGCAACCCGCTTTACACTGAAGCTTTCTTT. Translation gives CASSSSGTGGNPLYTEAFF.

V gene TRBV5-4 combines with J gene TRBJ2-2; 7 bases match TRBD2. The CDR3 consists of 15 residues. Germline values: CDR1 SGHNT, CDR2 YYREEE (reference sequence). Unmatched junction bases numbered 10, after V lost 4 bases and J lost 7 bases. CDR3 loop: CASSSDGLVGGELFF. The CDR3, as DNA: TGTGCCAGCAGCAGTGACGGACTAGTCGGCGGGGAGCTGTTTTTT. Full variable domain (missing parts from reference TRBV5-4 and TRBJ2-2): ETGVTQSPTHLIKTRGQQVTLRCSSQSGHNTVSWYQQALGQGPQFIFQYYREEENGRGNFPPRFSGLQFPNYSSELNVNALELDDSALYLCASSSDGLVGGELFFGEGSRLTVL.

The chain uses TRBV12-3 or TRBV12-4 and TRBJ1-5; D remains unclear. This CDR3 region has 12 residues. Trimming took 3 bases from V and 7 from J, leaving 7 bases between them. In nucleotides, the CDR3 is TGTGCCAGCAGTTTGATCCGACAGCCCCAGCATTTT. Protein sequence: CASSLIRQPQHF.

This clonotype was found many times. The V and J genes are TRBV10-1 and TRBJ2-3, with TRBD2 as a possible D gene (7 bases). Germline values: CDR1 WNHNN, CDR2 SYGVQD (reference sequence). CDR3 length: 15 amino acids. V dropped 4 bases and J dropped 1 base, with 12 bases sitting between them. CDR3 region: CASSGAGAGTDTQYF. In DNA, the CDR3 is TGCGCCAGCAGTGGGGCGGGGGCGGGCACAGATACGCAGTATTTT.

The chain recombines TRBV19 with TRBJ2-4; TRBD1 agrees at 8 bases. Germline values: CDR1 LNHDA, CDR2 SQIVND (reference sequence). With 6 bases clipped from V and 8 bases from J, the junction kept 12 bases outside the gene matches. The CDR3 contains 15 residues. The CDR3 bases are TGTGCCAGTAGCATCGGGACAGGAGTATATGACATTCAGTACTTC. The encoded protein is CASSIGTGVYDIQYF.

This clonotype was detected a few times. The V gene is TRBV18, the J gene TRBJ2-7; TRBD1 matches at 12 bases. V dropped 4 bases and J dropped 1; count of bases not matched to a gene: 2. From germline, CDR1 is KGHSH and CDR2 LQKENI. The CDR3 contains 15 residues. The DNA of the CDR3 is TGTGCCAGCTCACGGGGACAGGGGGCGTCCTACGAGCAGTACTTC. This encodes CASSRGQGASYEQYF.

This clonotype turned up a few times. CDR3 sequence: CSASGGGSYEQYV. The CDR3 DNA follows: TGCAGTGCTAGCGGGGGAGGCTCCTACGAGCAGTACGTC. This chain joins TRBV20-1 and TRBJ2-7, with D possibly TRBD2 on 6 matching bases. Germline CDR1 reads DFQATT; CDR2 reads SNEGSKA (reference sequence). The CDR3 loop spans 13 amino acids. V shed 3 bases and J shed 0 bases, with 9 bases lying between them.

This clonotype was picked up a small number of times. CDR3 in DNA: TGTGCCAGCAGCTTAGATGGGACCCCTGAACAGTACTTC. This sequence encodes CASSLDGTPEQYF. This chain joins TRBV7-9 and TRBJ2-5; D could derive from TRBD1 or TRBD2 (5 bases each). Looked up from germline, CDR1 is SEHNR and CDR2 is FQNEAQ (reference sequence). The V and J ends lost 1 base and 11 bases respectively, with 14 bases between them. The CDR3 is made up of 13 amino acids. Looking up the rest from reference TRBV7-9 and TRBJ2-5 gives the full variable domain: DTGVSQNPRHKITKRGQNVTFRCDPISEHNRLYWYRQTLGQGPEFLTYFQNEAQLEKSRLLSDRFSAERPKGSFSTLEIQRTEQGDSAMYLCASSLDGTPEQYFGPGTRLLVL.

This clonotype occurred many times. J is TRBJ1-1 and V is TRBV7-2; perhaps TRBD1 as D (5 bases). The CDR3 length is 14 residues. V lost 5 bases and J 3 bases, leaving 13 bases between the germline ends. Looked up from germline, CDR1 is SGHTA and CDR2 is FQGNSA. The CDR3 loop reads CASSAAGRDTEAFF. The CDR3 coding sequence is TGTGCCAGCAGCGCTGCAGGGAGGGACACTGAAGCTTTCTTT. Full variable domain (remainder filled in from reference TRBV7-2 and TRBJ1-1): GAGVSQSPSNKVTEKGKDVELRCDPISGHTALYWYRQSLGQGLEFLIYFQGNSAPDKSGLPSDRFSAERTGGSVSTLTIQRTQQEDSAVYLCASSAAGRDTEAFFGQGTRLTVV.

CDR3 DNA: TGTGTGTCCCGGAGCTCTGGAAACACCATATATTTT. Translated, it gives CVSRSSGNTIYF. This chain connects TRBV19 to TRBJ1-3; D unclear. This CDR3 has 12 amino acids. The germline gives CDR1 LNHDA, CDR2 SQIVND (reference sequence).

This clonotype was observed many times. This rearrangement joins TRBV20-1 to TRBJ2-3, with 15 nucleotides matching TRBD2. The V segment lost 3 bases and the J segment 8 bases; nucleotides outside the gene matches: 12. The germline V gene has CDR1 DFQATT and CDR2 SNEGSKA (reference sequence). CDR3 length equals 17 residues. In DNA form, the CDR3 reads TGCAGTGCTAGTGCTATCGGACTAGCGGGGGGGAAGGGTACGCAGTATTTT. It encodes CSASAIGLAGGKGTQYF.

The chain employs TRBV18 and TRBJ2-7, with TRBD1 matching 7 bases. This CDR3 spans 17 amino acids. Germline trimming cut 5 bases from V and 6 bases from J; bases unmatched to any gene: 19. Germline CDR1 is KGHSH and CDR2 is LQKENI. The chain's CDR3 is CASSSGTAEESYSEQYF. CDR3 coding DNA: TGTGCCAGCTCATCTGGGACAGCTGAAGAGAGCTACTCCGAGCAGTACTTC.

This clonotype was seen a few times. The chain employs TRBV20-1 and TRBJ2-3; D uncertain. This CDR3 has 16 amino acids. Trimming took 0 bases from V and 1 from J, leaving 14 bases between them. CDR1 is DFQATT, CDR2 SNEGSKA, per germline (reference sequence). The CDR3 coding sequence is TGCAGTGCTAGAGATTCACTCAATCTGGGCACAGATACGCAGTATTTT. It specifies CSARDSLNLGTDTQYF.

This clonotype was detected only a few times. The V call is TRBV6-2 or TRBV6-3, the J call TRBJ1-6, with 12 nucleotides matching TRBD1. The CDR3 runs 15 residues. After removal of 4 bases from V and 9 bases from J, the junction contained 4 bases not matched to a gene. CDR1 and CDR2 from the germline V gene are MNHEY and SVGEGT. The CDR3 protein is CASSSGQGASSPLHF. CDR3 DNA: TGTGCCAGCAGTTCGGGACAGGGGGCAAGTTCACCCCTCCACTTT.

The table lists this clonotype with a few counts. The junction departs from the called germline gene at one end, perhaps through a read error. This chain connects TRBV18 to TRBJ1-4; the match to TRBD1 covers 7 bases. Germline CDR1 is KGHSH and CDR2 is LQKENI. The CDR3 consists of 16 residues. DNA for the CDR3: TGTGCCAGCTCTCCACAGGGGCTTGCAACTAATGAAAAACTGTTTTTT. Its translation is CASSPQGLATNEKLFF.

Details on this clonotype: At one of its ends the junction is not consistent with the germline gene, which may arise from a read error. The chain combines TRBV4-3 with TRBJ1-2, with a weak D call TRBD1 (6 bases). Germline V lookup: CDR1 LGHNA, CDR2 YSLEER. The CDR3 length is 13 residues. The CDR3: CASSQDIRGRGAF. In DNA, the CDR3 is TGCGCCAGCAGCCAAGATATCCGGGGGCGCGGGGCATTC.

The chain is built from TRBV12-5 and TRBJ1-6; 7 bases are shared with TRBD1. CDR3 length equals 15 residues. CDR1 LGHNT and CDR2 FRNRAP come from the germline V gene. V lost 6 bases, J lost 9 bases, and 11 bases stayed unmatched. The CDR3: CASGDPGTDGSPLHF. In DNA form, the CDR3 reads TGTGCTAGTGGGGATCCCGGGACAGATGGTTCACCCCTCCACTTT. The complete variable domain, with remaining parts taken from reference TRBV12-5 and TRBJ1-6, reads DARVTQTPRHKVTEMGQEVTMRCQPILGHNTVFWYRQTMMQGLELLAYFRNRAPLDDSGMPKDRFSAEMPDATLATLKIQPSEPRDSAVYFCASGDPGTDGSPLHFGNGTRLTVT.